This T cell receptor beta chain comes out of a study of blood T cell repertoires in COVID-19. The data were produced by immunoSEQ multiplex PCR, yet TCRdb's version contains in-frame clones alone and is incomplete. The sample yields fewer than 450,000 clones, under 95% seen once. This CDR3 is built from 14 residues. V trimming: 6 bases; J trimming: 7 bases; junction bases outside the gene matches: 12. Germline V gene data show CDR1 as SQVTM and CDR2 as ANQGSEA. This receptor was identified in a woman aged 18-30 years who had recovered from COVID-19. The sequenced sample consisted of peripheral blood. The V gene is TRBV29-1, the J gene TRBJ1-1, with 9 bases lining up with TRBD1. The CDR3 region is CSVLSVDRGIEAFF. CDR3 bases: TGCAGCGTCCTCTCGGTGGACAGGGGCATTGAAGCTTTCTTT.